The 29 T cell receptor beta chains below come from one sample, sequenced in a study of technical replicates of blood from several donors. Sequencing was performed with immunoSEQ multiplex PCR; in TCRdb, only in-frame clones are kept and a portion is missing. The sample gives some 96,000 clones, roughly 95% of which show up once; 0.22% is in the top ten. Sequenced input: T cells isolated from PBMCs. These receptors were taken from a human donor in good health.

The chain employs TRBV15 and TRBJ2-7, with a tentative D call TRBD2 (5 bases). V was cut by 2 bases and J by 5 bases, with 7 bases left in between. Germline CDR1 reads LNHNV; CDR2 reads YYDKDF (reference sequence). The CDR3 spans 12 residues. The CDR3 sequence: CATSRIGDEQYF. CDR3 nucleotide sequence: TGTGCCACCAGCAGAATCGGGGACGAGCAGTACTTC.

The rearrangement links TRBV9 to TRBJ1-4; 7 bases are a match to TRBD1. Germline values: CDR1 SGDLS, CDR2 YYNGEE. The CDR3 is 16 residues long. V gave up 3 bases and J gave up 3 bases; unmatched junction bases: 8. The CDR3 loop is CASSERGGASNEKLFF. For the CDR3, the DNA is TGTGCCAGCAGCGAACGAGGGGGCGCCTCTAATGAAAAACTGTTTTTT.

The chain joins TRBV7-3 to TRBJ2-1; D possibly corresponds to TRBD2 (5 bases). Germline V CDR1 and CDR2: SGHTA, FQGTGA. The CDR3 sequence is 13 residues long. The V end was cut by 3 bases, the J end by 6 bases, with 9 bases between. The CDR3 loop reads CASSFTTSNEQFF. CDR3 coding DNA: TGTGCCAGCAGCTTTACTACTAGCAATGAGCAGTTCTTC.

The chain carries TRBV28 and TRBJ1-1; D is undetermined. From germline, CDR1 is MDHEN and CDR2 SYDVKM. The ends were cut back, 3 bases at V and 2 bases at J, with 4 bases in the middle. The CDR3 has 12 residues. The CDR3 DNA reads TGTGCCAGCAGTTTCTTTAACACTGAAGCTTTCTTT. Protein sequence: CASSFFNTEAFF.

The chain uses TRBV5-4 and TRBJ1-5; D is possibly TRBD1 (5 bases). The V and J ends lost 0 bases and 3 bases respectively, with 16 bases between them. Germline-derived CDR1 and CDR2 are SGHNT and YYREEE (reference sequence). The CDR3 length is 17 residues. CDR3 in DNA: TGTGCCAGCAGCTTGGCCGTATCATACAGGTACAATCAGCCCCAGCATTTT. Its protein product is CASSLAVSYRYNQPQHF.

This chain connects TRBV28 to TRBJ2-3; TRBD1 aligns across 7 bases. Germline trimming cut 3 bases from V and 4 bases from J; bases unmatched to any gene: 7. CDR1 MDHEN and CDR2 SYDVKM come from the germline V gene. CDR3 length: 15 amino acids. CDR3 amino acids: CASSFNRGWADTQYF. The CDR3 DNA is TGTGCCAGCAGTTTCAACAGGGGATGGGCAGATACGCAGTATTTT.

This rearrangement joins TRBV2 to TRBJ1-2, with TRBD1 identical over 8 bases. The CDR3 totals 14 residues. Trimming cost V 2 bases and J 5 bases; bases outside gene matches: 4. Germline V gene lookup returns CDR1 SNHLY and CDR2 FYNNEI. As DNA, the CDR3 is TGTGCCAGCAGTGAACAGGGGGCGCGGTATGGCTACACCTTC. Translation gives CASSEQGARYGYTF. Combining the CDR3 with reference TRBV2 and TRBJ1-2 gives the whole variable domain EPEVTQTPSHQVTQMGQEVILRCVPISNHLYFYWYRQILGQKVEFLVSFYNNEISEKSEIFDDQFSVERPDGSNFTLKIRSTKLEDSAMYFCASSEQGARYGYTFGSGTRLTVV.

This clone was seen a single time. The chain is built from TRBV4-1 and TRBJ1-5; the D is unclear. Per germline, CDR1 MGHRA and CDR2 YSYEKL. This CDR3 has 14 residues. The ends were cut back, 7 bases at V and 2 bases at J, with 12 bases in the middle. The chain's CDR3 is CASTATGGNQPQHF. DNA of the CDR3: TGCGCCAGCACGGCGACCGGGGGCAATCAGCCCCAGCATTTT.

V is TRBV7-9 and J is TRBJ2-7; no clear D. Germline V lookup: CDR1 SEHNR, CDR2 FQNEAQ (reference sequence). V gave up 5 bases and J gave up 2 bases, with 13 bases separating them. This CDR3 is built from 14 residues. The CDR3 is CASSPKISAYEQYF. DNA of the CDR3: TGTGCCAGCAGCCCTAAGATTTCCGCCTACGAGCAGTACTTC. Filled out from reference TRBV7-9 and TRBJ2-7, the complete variable domain reads DTGVSQNPRHKITKRGQNVTFRCDPISEHNRLYWYRQTLGQGPEFLTYFQNEAQLEKSRLLSDRFSAERPKGSFSTLEIQRTEQGDSAMYLCASSPKISAYEQYFGPGTRLTVT.

This chain joins TRBV27 and TRBJ2-7; TRBD2 is a possible D gene (5 bases). Germline-derived CDR1 and CDR2 are MNHEY and SMNVEV (reference sequence). V lost 4 bases to trimming and J lost 2 bases, with 12 bases between them. The CDR3 has 14 residues. In nucleotides, the CDR3 is TGTGCCAGCAGTTCCCCGGACGGGACCTACGAGCAGTACTTC. Residues: CASSSPDGTYEQYF.

This clone has a single count. This sequence joins TRBV18 and TRBJ1-3; D unclear. V was trimmed by 3 bases and J by 2 bases, leaving 14 bases between them. The CDR3 is 16 residues long. Germline V lookup: CDR1 KGHSH, CDR2 LQKENI. The CDR3 sequence: CASSPKTARPGNTIYF. Here the CDR3 DNA reads TGTGCCAGCTCACCCAAAACGGCTAGGCCTGGAAACACCATATATTTT.

This chain uses TRBV7-3 with TRBJ1-6; D is unresolved. The germline gives CDR1 SGHTA, CDR2 FQGTGA. V lost 0 bases to trimming and J lost 13 bases, with 13 bases between them. CDR3 length: 14 amino acids. The chain's CDR3 is CASSLTVGGLPLHF. The CDR3, as DNA: TGTGCCAGCAGCTTAACGGTAGGCGGGTTGCCCCTCCACTTT.

The chain employs TRBV28 and TRBJ2-3; the match to TRBD1 covers 8 bases. Unmatched junction bases numbered 10, after V lost 1 base and J lost 4 bases. The V gene's germline CDR1 is MDHEN and CDR2 SYDVKM. This CDR3 has 17 residues. The CDR3 loop reads CASSLLLRQGRSDTQYF. Written as DNA, the CDR3 is TGTGCCAGCAGTTTATTGCTTCGACAGGGGAGGTCAGATACGCAGTATTTT.

J is TRBJ2-2 and V is TRBV2; 10 bases map to TRBD1. The germline gives CDR1 SNHLY, CDR2 FYNNEI. The CDR3 extends over 16 amino acids. With V trimmed by 4 bases and J by 5 bases, 7 bases remained unmatched. The CDR3 loop is CASSGGTGVGTGELFF. The CDR3, as DNA: TGTGCCAGCAGTGGTGGGACAGGGGTGGGAACCGGGGAGCTGTTTTTT.

This sequence joins TRBV4-1 and TRBJ2-5; 8 bases fit TRBD2. CDR3 length equals 17 residues. V trimming: 1 base; J trimming: 1 base; junction bases outside the gene matches: 8. Germline CDR1 reads MGHRA; CDR2 reads YSYEKL. CDR3 in amino acids: CASSQVIAGLPQETQYF. As DNA, the CDR3 is TGCGCCAGCAGCCAAGTAATAGCGGGACTACCCCAAGAGACCCAGTACTTC.

In DNA form, the CDR3 reads TGTGCCAGCAGCGTCACAACCCGGGGGGCAGATACGCAGTATTTT. Residues: CASSVTTRGADTQYF. V usage is TRBV9 and J usage is TRBJ2-3; 7 bases map to TRBD2. This CDR3 spans 15 amino acids. The trim removed 2 bases at V and 4 bases at J, leaving 7 bases unmatched. Germline lookup yields CDR1 SGDLS and CDR2 YYNGEE.

The chain uses TRBV25-1 and TRBJ2-1; a weak D match, TRBD2 (5 bases). The CDR3 covers 12 residues. Germline V gene data show CDR1 as MGHDK and CDR2 as SYGVNS. The germline V and J ends were trimmed by 10 bases and 7 bases, with 14 bases remaining between them. The CDR3 DNA is TGTGCCATATCGGACTCGTCGAATGAGCAGTTCTTC. Protein: CAISDSSNEQFF.

This clone has only one observation. The V and J genes are TRBV27 and TRBJ1-1, with D possibly matching TRBD1 (5 bases). The germline V gene has CDR1 MNHEY and CDR2 SMNVEV (reference sequence). There are 15 residues in the CDR3. Deletions cut 0 bases from V and 4 bases from J, with 12 bases between. This chain's CDR3 is CASSLSGGGGTEAFF. CDR3 in DNA: TGTGCCAGCAGTTTATCGGGGGGAGGCGGCACTGAAGCTTTCTTT.

V gene TRBV2 combines with J gene TRBJ1-2; D gene uncertain. The germline gives CDR1 SNHLY, CDR2 FYNNEI. The CDR3 runs to 11 residues. Trimming took 7 bases from V and 8 from J, leaving 11 bases between them. CDR3 protein: CASNSAGGYTF. The CDR3 DNA follows: TGTGCCAGCAACAGTGCTGGAGGCTACACCTTC. The entire variable domain, with the rest obtained from reference TRBV2 and TRBJ1-2, is as follows: EPEVTQTPSHQVTQMGQEVILRCVPISNHLYFYWYRQILGQKVEFLVSFYNNEISEKSEIFDDQFSVERPDGSNFTLKIRSTKLEDSAMYFCASNSAGGYTFGSGTRLTVV.

The chain couples TRBV28 to TRBJ1-5; D remains ambiguous. Germline V CDR1 and CDR2: MDHEN, SYDVKM. This CDR3 contains 16 residues. Trimming left V 5 bases short and J 9 bases short, with 23 bases between. The CDR3: CASSLTNYPEGWPQHF. The DNA of the CDR3 is TGTGCCAGCAGTCTAACGAACTATCCCGAGGGTTGGCCCCAGCATTTT.

This chain uses TRBV15 with TRBJ2-1; 8 bases match TRBD1. The CDR3 has 15 amino acids. Germline CDR1 reads LNHNV; CDR2 reads YYDKDF (reference sequence). V shed 5 bases and J 4 bases; nucleotides not matched to a gene: 7. The CDR3 nucleotides read TGTGCCACCAGCGGTAGGACAGGGTTGTACAATGAGCAGTTCTTC. Its translation is CATSGRTGLYNEQFF.

The chain carries TRBV5-1 and TRBJ2-7; D is uncertain. Trimming cost V 0 bases and J 3 bases, with 10 bases left between them. In germline, CDR1 is SGHRS, CDR2 YFSETQ. The CDR3 covers 14 residues. The DNA for the CDR3 is TGCGCCAGCAGCTTGGAGACAAGAATCTACGAGCAGTACTTC. Encoded protein: CASSLETRIYEQYF.

The rearrangement links TRBV27 to TRBJ1-2; the D gene is possibly TRBD1 (6 bases). CDR1 is MNHEY, CDR2 SMNVEV, per germline (reference sequence). This CDR3 comprises 13 residues. V was shortened by 6 bases and J by 5 bases, with 13 bases between the two germline ends. CDR3 amino acids: CASRLGGGYGYTF. The CDR3 DNA sequence: TGTGCCAGCAGACTAGGGGGGGGATATGGCTACACCTTC.

This clone was picked up one time. This chain connects TRBV5-4 to TRBJ2-2; D not certain. CDR1 and CDR2 (germline): SGHNT, YYREEE (reference sequence). V was pared by 4 bases and J by 5 bases, with 6 bases between. The length of the CDR3 is 12 residues. DNA of the CDR3: TGTGCCAGCAGCCGAACAACCGGGGAGCTGTTTTTT. This codes for CASSRTTGELFF.

The gene calls are TRBV5-4 and TRBJ1-6; D ambiguous. The V end was cut by 0 bases, the J end by 5 bases, with 6 bases between. This CDR3 has 14 amino acids. In germline, CDR1 is SGHNT, CDR2 YYREEE (reference sequence). CDR3: CASSLDRNNSPLHF. The CDR3 DNA follows: TGTGCCAGCAGCTTGGACAGAAATAATTCACCCCTCCACTTT.

The chain employs TRBV7-9 and TRBJ2-1, with 7 positions matching TRBD1. This CDR3 comprises 15 residues. Germline lookup yields CDR1 SEHNR and CDR2 FQNEAQ (reference sequence). Losses at the gene ends were 5 bases for V and 7 bases for J; bases not matched to a gene: 11. The CDR3 protein is CASSLGQVLRNEQFF. The CDR3 bases are TGTGCCAGCAGCCTTGGACAGGTTTTGAGAAATGAGCAGTTCTTC.

The chain carries TRBV30 and TRBJ1-1; D uncertain. The CDR3 consists of 14 residues. The V end was cut by 1 base, the J end by 2 bases, with 11 bases between. CDR1 is GTSNPN, CDR2 SVGIG, per germline (reference sequence). The CDR3 nucleotides are TGTGCCTGGAGTGACGGGGAGAATAACACTGAAGCTTTCTTT. It specifies CAWSDGENNTEAFF.

CDR3: CASSGLAGAEQYF. The CDR3 nucleotides read TGTGCCAGCAGCGGACTAGCGGGGGCCGAGCAGTACTTC. The chain recombines TRBV7-9 with TRBJ2-7, with 13 bases fitting TRBD2. In germline, CDR1 is SEHNR, CDR2 FQNEAQ (reference sequence). Germline trimming cut 5 bases from V and 6 bases from J; bases unmatched to any gene: 1. This CDR3 spans 13 amino acids.

The V gene is TRBV18, the J gene TRBJ2-7; TRBD1 matches at 9 bases. The germline V gene has CDR1 KGHSH and CDR2 LQKENI. The V gene end was trimmed by 5 bases and the J gene end by 5 bases; junction bases not matched to a gene: 7. The CDR3 is 14 amino acids. CDR3 protein: CASSAGQGNNEQYF. The CDR3, as DNA: TGTGCCAGCTCAGCGGGACAGGGAAACAACGAGCAGTACTTC.